This T cell receptor (beta chain) was documented in a study of blood T cell repertoires in COVID-19. In the study overall: The analysed material was cDNA or gDNA that came from T cells, B-cell-depleted T cells, or PBMCs.

The CDR3 has 11 amino acids. CDR1 is GTSNPN and CDR2 is SVGIG in the germline V gene (reference sequence). With 5 bases removed from V and 10 bases from J, the gap between germline ends came to 14 bases. Clones were sequenced by immunoSEQ multiplex PCR, and TCRdb holds only the in-frame ones, with some missing. Of some 180,000 clones in the sample, roughly 85% were seen once. This chain uses TRBV30 with TRBJ2-5; D is uncertain. The sample taken for sequencing was PBMCs or T cells enriched from blood (not recorded which). This TCR came from a man aged 35-49 years who had recovered from COVID-19. The CDR3, as DNA: TGTGCCTGGGGAGAGGTAGAGGTCCAGTACTTC. Its protein is CAWGEVEVQYF.